A single T cell receptor beta chain is shown here with its context. Its antigen is unidentified. Some clones are missing from TCRdb's copy, which holds only in-frame ones; the method was immunoSEQ multiplex PCR. The profile shows 150,000 or so clones, 89% of them singletons. This CDR3 contains 16 residues. The germline V gene has CDR1 SGHRS and CDR2 YFSETQ. Deletions cut 5 bases from V and 2 bases from J, with 17 bases between. This sample is part of a study of T cell responses to AZD1222 COVID-19 vaccine. Overall study context: Both about-4-week and about-12-week second-dose recipients were combined. Overall study findings and caveats: Dominant at 160-218 and 743-854, vaccine-associated CD4 TCRs also spanned spike. Clonal diversity was possibly underestimated; the donors were predominantly white British and more often female. Close to half of all spike-specific TCRs reportedly target regions of the variants that are unmutated.

The source material was peripheral blood, sampled on day 0 of AZD1222 vaccination. This receptor was taken from an adult in good health. The gene calls are TRBV5-1 and TRBJ1-3; weak D call: TRBD1 (6 bases). The CDR3 region is CASSPRYPGAGNTIYF. The CDR3 DNA is TGCGCCAGCAGTCCCCGGTATCCAGGGGCTGGAAACACCATATATTTT.